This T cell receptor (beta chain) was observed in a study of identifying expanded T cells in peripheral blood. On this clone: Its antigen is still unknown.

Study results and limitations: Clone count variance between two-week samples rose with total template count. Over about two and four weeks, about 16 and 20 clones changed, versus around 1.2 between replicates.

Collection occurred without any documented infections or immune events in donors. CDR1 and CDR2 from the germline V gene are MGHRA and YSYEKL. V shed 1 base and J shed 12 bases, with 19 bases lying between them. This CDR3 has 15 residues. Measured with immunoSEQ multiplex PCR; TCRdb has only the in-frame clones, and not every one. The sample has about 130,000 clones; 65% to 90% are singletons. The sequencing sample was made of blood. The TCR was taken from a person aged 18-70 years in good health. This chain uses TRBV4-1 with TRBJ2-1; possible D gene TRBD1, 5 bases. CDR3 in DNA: TGCGCCAGCAGCCAAGCTCCTGGTCTGGGGCCAGGGCAGTTCTTC. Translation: CASSQAPGLGPGQFF.